Detailed here is one T cell receptor (beta chain). Its cognate antigen is unknown. The V end was cut by 6 bases, the J end by 0 bases, with 14 bases between. The CDR3 consists of 15 residues. Germline CDR1 and CDR2: MNHEY and SVGAGI. These data come from a study of T cell responses to AZD1222 COVID-19 vaccine. Overall study context: Both about-4-week and about-12-week second-dose recipients were combined. General study findings and limits: Only five or six individuals given AZD1222 were seropositive at baseline. White British donors predominated, females outnumbered males, and clonal diversity was possibly underestimated.

Assay: immunoSEQ multiplex PCR; the TCRdb copy retains only in-frame clones and omits some. The sample holds over 110,000 clones, about 93% seen once. The sequence was obtained from an adult in good health. The rearrangement links TRBV6-5 to TRBJ2-5; D unresolved. This specimen consisted of peripheral blood, obtained on day 0 of AZD1222 vaccination. In nucleotides, the CDR3 is TGTGCCAGCAGCCAAGATCGCAGCGACCAAGAGACCCAGTACTTC. This codes for CASSQDRSDQETQYF.